The TCR beta chain described here comes from a study of response to subunit inactivated influenza vaccine. Each CDR3 protein gets one entry after TCRdb re-called the RT-PCR reads with MiXCR. Among hundreds of thousands of distinct CDR3 sequences listed, approximately 15% were seen once. The V gene's germline CDR1 is LGHDT and CDR2 YNNKEL (reference sequence). The V and J ends lost 1 base and 0 bases, in that order; junction bases with no gene match: 5. The CDR3 totals 16 residues. The input for sequencing was PBMCs from blood, taken 11 to 12 days after vaccination. This chain joins TRBV3-1 and TRBJ1-1; 7 bases map to TRBD1. The receptor comes from a man aged 45-65 years who received an inactivated influenza vaccine. The CDR3 loop is CASSQAGGMMNTEAFF. The CDR3 nucleotides are TGTGCCAGCAGCCAAGCAGGGGGGATGATGAACACTGAAGCTTTCTTT.